This record concerns one T cell receptor (beta chain) sequence. Its antigen is currently unknown. This specimen comes from a study of OX40 agonist ivuxolimab in advanced cancers. About the study: A partial response was reached by three patients: one with hepatocellular carcinoma and two with cutaneous melanoma. Study findings and constraints: CD4+ T cells averaged fewer expanded clones than CD8+ T cells.

This CDR3 has 16 amino acids. Germline CDR1 SGHNT, CDR2 YYREEE (reference sequence). V lost 4 bases, J lost 0 bases, and 8 bases stayed unmatched. Repertoires were generated with immunoSEQ multiplex PCR, while TCRdb's copy carries only in-frame clones and drops some. In the table there are over 90,000 clones, 86% of which are singletons. The clonotype comes from an adult with an advanced solid tumor such as melanoma, head and neck, liver or kidney cancer. This chain links TRBV5-4 with TRBJ2-5; 8 nucleotides match TRBD2. The source was CD4+ or CD8+ T cells sorted from blood, collected in a trial of the OX40 agonist ivuxolimab. CDR3 sequence reads: CASSPRTSMYQETQYF. CDR3 sequence (DNA): TGTGCCAGCAGCCCCCGGACTAGCATGTACCAAGAGACCCAGTACTTC. The variable domain in full, completed from reference TRBV5-4 and TRBJ2-5, reads ETGVTQSPTHLIKTRGQQVTLRCSSQSGHNTVSWYQQALGQGPQFIFQYYREEENGRGNFPPRFSGLQFPNYSSELNVNALELDDSALYLCASSPRTSMYQETQYFGPGTRLLVL.